The next 28 T cell receptor beta chains were all read from a single sample in a study of shared clonotypes between healthy human individuals. Sequencing used immunoSEQ multiplex PCR; TCRdb keeps in-frame clones, though not all of them. The sample records about 180,000 clones, 90% to 95% being singletons. Material for sequencing was naive CD4+ T cells sorted from blood. The subset was: CD45RA+ positively selected. These receptors were collected from a woman in her twenties or thirties in good health.

The J gene is TRBJ1-4, the V gene TRBV10-2; D remains unclear. CDR1 and CDR2 from the germline V gene are WSHSY and SAAADI. The CDR3 is 15 amino acids. V shed 2 bases and J shed 0 bases, with 7 bases lying between them. The CDR3 nucleotides are TGCGCCAGCAGTGAGGTGGGGTCAACTAATGAAAAACTGTTTTTT. This sequence encodes CASSEVGSTNEKLFF.

Written as DNA, the CDR3 is TGTGCCTCATTACCCGGAGGACAGAATGGCTACACCTTC. Translation gives CASLPGGQNGYTF. This chain uses TRBV30 with TRBJ1-2; possible D gene TRBD1, 6 bases. The V gene's germline CDR1 is GTSNPN and CDR2 SVGIG (reference sequence). The CDR3 consists of 13 residues. The V end lost 7 bases, the J end lost 6 bases, and 18 bases lay between the germline ends.

The chain is built from TRBV19 and TRBJ2-1; the match to TRBD2 covers 10 bases. V shed 6 bases, J shed 5 bases, and the junction held 4 bases outside the gene matches. CDR1 LNHDA and CDR2 SQIVND come from the germline V gene (reference sequence). The CDR3 is 14 residues long. The CDR3, as DNA: TGTGCCAGTAGCGCAGCGGGAGGGAACAATGAGCAGTTCTTC. It yields the protein CASSAAGGNNEQFF.

The genes are TRBV5-1 and TRBJ1-1; D gene ambiguous. With 5 bases removed from V and 0 bases from J, the gap between germline ends came to 5 bases. The germline CDR1 and CDR2 sequences are SGHRS and YFSETQ. This CDR3 spans 12 amino acids. CDR3 in amino acids: CASRDVNTEAFF. In DNA form, the CDR3 reads TGCGCCAGCAGGGACGTGAACACTGAAGCTTTCTTT.

This sequence joins TRBV25-1 and TRBJ1-1; tentative D call: TRBD1 (6 bases). Germline CDR1 is MGHDK and CDR2 is SYGVNS. This CDR3 region has 12 residues. Trimming stripped 6 bases from V and 8 bases from J, with 13 bases between. The CDR3 spells CASSAQGLEAFF. The CDR3 DNA reads as TGTGCCAGCAGCGCACAGGGTTTGGAAGCTTTCTTT. Full variable domain (missing parts from reference TRBV25-1 and TRBJ1-1): EADIYQTPRYLVIGTGKKITLECSQTMGHDKMYWYQQDPGMELHLIHYSYGVNSTEKGDLSSESTVSRIRTEHFPLTLESARPSHTSQYLCASSAQGLEAFFGQGTRLTVV.

The rearrangement uses TRBV15 and TRBJ1-2; possible D gene TRBD1, 6 bases. Between the trimmed V and J ends, which lost 0 bases and 4 bases, there was a span of 21 bases. Germline assignment: CDR1 LNHNV and CDR2 YYDKDF (reference sequence). The CDR3 runs 18 residues. CDR3 in DNA: TGTGCCACCAGCAGAGATAAATTCGTACCAGGGGTGAGCTATGGCTACACCTTC. This translates into CATSRDKFVPGVSYGYTF.

This clone was observed a handful of times. The chain is built from TRBV30 and TRBJ1-5; the D is unclear. There are 14 residues in the CDR3. V was shortened by 2 bases and J by 1 base, with 9 bases between the two germline ends. The germline V gene has CDR1 GTSNPN and CDR2 SVGIG (reference sequence). The CDR3 DNA reads as TGTGCCTGGAGTAGTAGCAGGAGCAATCAGCCCCAGCATTTT. Its protein is CAWSSSRSNQPQHF.

The rearrangement links TRBV5-1 to TRBJ2-5; 8 bases are shared with TRBD2. The junction had 6 bases not matched to a gene; V was cut back by 4 bases and J by 4 bases. CDR3 length: 14 residues. Germline values: CDR1 SGHRS, CDR2 YFSETQ. The CDR3 DNA sequence: TGCGCCAGCAGCCTTCTAACTAGCGGAGAGACCCAGTACTTC. It yields the protein CASSLLTSGETQYF.

The CDR3 bases are TGTGCCAGCAGCAGATACGAGGGAAGTGGAAACACCATATATTTT. Residues: CASSRYEGSGNTIYF. V and J are TRBV11-2 and TRBJ1-3; D gene ambiguous. The CDR3 consists of 15 residues. Germline CDR1 SGHAT, CDR2 FQNNGV. V gave up 5 bases and J gave up 3 bases, with 14 bases separating them.

This CDR3 reads CASIGSRYEQYF. The CDR3 nucleotides read TGTGCCAGCATCGGGTCCCGCTACGAGCAGTACTTC. V gene TRBV28 combines with J gene TRBJ2-7; D unresolved. Germline V gene data show CDR1 as MDHEN and CDR2 as SYDVKM. Trimming pared 7 bases from V and 3 bases from J, leaving 10 bases between. The CDR3 runs 12 residues.

V is TRBV7-9 and J is TRBJ2-3; 11 positions match TRBD2. Losses at the gene ends were 6 bases for V and 3 bases for J; bases not matched to a gene: 5. This CDR3 has 15 amino acids. The germline V gene has CDR1 SEHNR and CDR2 FQNEAQ (reference sequence). The CDR3 nucleotides read TGTGCCAGCAGGACTTCTAGCGGGGGGACAGATACGCAGTATTTT. It is translated as CASRTSSGGTDTQYF.

This rearrangement joins TRBV5-3 to TRBJ2-7; maybe TRBD1 (6 bases). TRBV5-3 is an ORF for which the function is uncertain. This CDR3 region has 16 residues. V was trimmed by 0 bases and J by 1 base, leaving 14 bases between them. CDR3 coding DNA: TGTGCCAGAAGCTTGGGACGGGGCAGGGGATCCTACGAGCAGTACTTC. Its translation: CARSLGRGRGSYEQYF.

The V call is TRBV18, the J call TRBJ2-6; possible D gene TRBD1, 6 bases. The germline V gene has CDR1 KGHSH and CDR2 LQKENI. This CDR3 comprises 21 residues. The V end was cut by 4 bases, the J end by 0 bases, with 25 bases between. The CDR3 loop is CASSLGDGGPSQSSGANVLTF. CDR3 sequence (DNA): TGTGCCAGCTCACTCGGGGATGGGGGCCCAAGTCAAAGCTCTGGGGCCAACGTCCTGACTTTC.

The CDR3 loop is CASSSGQGAHGYTF. Here the CDR3 DNA reads TGTGCCAGCAGTTCGGGACAGGGGGCCCATGGCTACACCTTC. The chain has TRBV28 and TRBJ1-2, with 12 bases aligning to TRBD1. V was clipped by 4 bases and J by 6 bases; unmatched bases: 3. Germline V lookup: CDR1 MDHEN, CDR2 SYDVKM. There are 14 residues in the CDR3.

V and J are TRBV14 and TRBJ2-6; 7 bases line up with TRBD1. CDR1 and CDR2 (germline): SGHDN, FVKESK. CDR3 size: 19 residues. With 3 bases clipped from V and 0 bases from J, the junction kept 11 bases outside the gene matches. The CDR3 nucleotides read TGTGCCAGCAGCCAGACACAGGGGATTACTCTCTCTGGGGCCAACGTCCTGACTTTC. This sequence encodes CASSQTQGITLSGANVLTF.

The rearrangement uses TRBV5-6 and TRBJ1-1; tentative D call: TRBD1 (5 bases). The V gene lost 2 bases and the J gene lost 0 bases, with 8 bases spanning the gap. Germline CDR1 and CDR2: SGHDT and YYEEEE. This CDR3 spans 14 amino acids. CDR3: CASSLLGVNTEAFF. Written as DNA, the CDR3 is TGTGCCAGCAGCTTATTGGGGGTGAACACTGAAGCTTTCTTT.

The chain joins TRBV28 to TRBJ1-5; 8 nucleotides align to TRBD1. The CDR3 totals 16 residues. Trimming removed 1 base from V and 3 bases from J; junction bases left unmatched: 5. Germline-derived CDR1 and CDR2 are MDHEN and SYDVKM. Written as DNA, the CDR3 is TGTGCCAGCAGTTTATCCAAGGACAGGGTCAATCAGCCCCAGCATTTT. Translation gives CASSLSKDRVNQPQHF.

The chain uses TRBV6-1 and TRBJ2-7, with 7 bases matching TRBD2. The CDR3 consists of 14 residues. CDR1 is MNHNS, CDR2 SASEGT, per germline. The V gene end was trimmed by 2 bases and the J gene end by 5 bases; junction bases not matched to a gene: 6. This CDR3 reads CASSESRAGDEQYF. The CDR3 DNA reads TGTGCCAGCAGTGAAAGCAGGGCGGGGGACGAGCAGTACTTC.

The chain couples TRBV19 to TRBJ2-1; D may correspond to TRBD1 or TRBD2 (5 bases each). The CDR3 sequence is 13 residues long. The ends were cut back, 6 bases at V and 6 bases at J, with 12 bases in the middle. In germline, CDR1 is LNHDA, CDR2 SQIVND (reference sequence). CDR3 residues: CASSRGPRNEQFF. In nucleotides, the CDR3 is TGTGCCAGTAGCCGGGGACCCCGCAATGAGCAGTTCTTC.

The chain is built from TRBV30 and TRBJ2-7; a weak D match, TRBD2 (5 bases). CDR3 size: 15 residues. The germline V gene has CDR1 GTSNPN and CDR2 SVGIG (reference sequence). The ends were cut back, 3 bases at V and 7 bases at J, with 22 bases in the middle. CDR3 DNA sequence: TGTGCCTGGAGAAAAAAGTCGGCCCCTGAGCGGGAGCAGTACTTC. Amino acid sequence: CAWRKKSAPEREQYF.

The chain carries TRBV7-9 and TRBJ2-7; 8 nucleotides align to TRBD1. V was pared by 0 bases and J by 3 bases, with 7 bases of the junction left unmatched. The germline V gene has CDR1 SEHNR and CDR2 FQNEAQ (reference sequence). CDR3 length equals 16 residues. Here the CDR3 DNA reads TGTGCCAGCAGCTTAGCGTCCCGGGACAGGTACTACGAGCAGTACTTC. The encoded protein is CASSLASRDRYYEQYF.

The V call is TRBV28, the J call TRBJ2-1; 14 bases fit TRBD2. Unmatched junction bases numbered 4, after V lost 3 bases and J lost 6 bases. The V gene's germline CDR1 is MDHEN and CDR2 SYDVKM. CDR3 length equals 16 residues. The CDR3 DNA follows: TGTGCCAGCAGTTTTTTAGGGACTAGCGGGAGCAATGAGCAGTTCTTC. Its translation is CASSFLGTSGSNEQFF.

The chain recombines TRBV5-6 with TRBJ2-5; 8 bases are a match to TRBD2. V trimming: 3 bases; J trimming: 5 bases; junction bases outside the gene matches: 6. The germline V gene has CDR1 SGHDT and CDR2 YYEEEE. This CDR3 spans 14 amino acids. CDR3 nucleotide sequence: TGTGCCAGCAGCTCCAGCGGGAGCGGGGAGACCCAGTACTTC. It translates to CASSSSGSGETQYF.

The chain combines TRBV28 with TRBJ2-7, with 7 bases aligning to TRBD2. The CDR3 contains 15 residues. V was pared by 5 bases and J by 5 bases, with 12 bases of the junction left unmatched. From germline, CDR1 is MDHEN and CDR2 SYDVKM. The CDR3 nucleotides are TGTGCCAGCAGTCCCCCCAGCGGGATTTCCCACGAGCAGTACTTC. It yields the protein CASSPPSGISHEQYF.

V is TRBV28 and J is TRBJ1-2, with D unresolved. V was trimmed by 7 bases and J by 3 bases, leaving 15 bases between them. The CDR3 extends over 14 amino acids. Germline loops: CDR1 MDHEN, CDR2 SYDVKM. The CDR3 spells CASIRAPADYGYTF. CDR3 sequence (DNA): TGTGCCAGCATACGGGCCCCAGCGGACTATGGCTACACCTTC.

The chain uses TRBV5-1 and TRBJ2-5; tentatively, D is TRBD1 or TRBD2 (6 bases each). In germline, CDR1 is SGHRS, CDR2 YFSETQ. The CDR3 sequence is 15 residues long. Trimming took off 4 bases at V and 5 bases at J, with 18 bases between the two ends. In nucleotides, the CDR3 is TGCGCCAGCAGCCTAGGGCTGGACAGCGGGGAGACCCAGTACTTC. Translation: CASSLGLDSGETQYF.

This rearrangement joins TRBV28 to TRBJ2-5, with 10 bases lining up with TRBD1. Germline assignment: CDR1 MDHEN and CDR2 SYDVKM. V lost 10 bases, J lost 11 bases, and 10 bases stayed unmatched. The CDR3 runs to 12 residues. Written as DNA, the CDR3 is TGTGCCACCGACAGGGGGCGCGGAGAGCAGTACTTC. Encoded protein: CATDRGRGEQYF.

V and J are TRBV5-1 and TRBJ1-1, with 9 bases aligning to TRBD1. The germline V gene encodes CDR1 SGHRS and CDR2 YFSETQ. V trimming: 4 bases; J trimming: 1 base; junction bases outside the gene matches: 17. CDR3 length: 19 amino acids. CDR3 protein: CASSPGTGINLGQNTEAFF. The CDR3 coding sequence is TGCGCCAGCAGCCCCGGGACAGGGATAAATCTGGGCCAGAACACTGAAGCTTTCTTT. The whole variable domain, filled in from reference TRBV5-1 and TRBJ1-1, reads KAGVTQTPRYLIKTRGQQVTLSCSPISGHRSVSWYQQTPGQGLQFLFEYFSETQRNKGNFPGRFSGRQFSNSRSEMNVSTLELGDSALYLCASSPGTGINLGQNTEAFFGQGTRLTVV.